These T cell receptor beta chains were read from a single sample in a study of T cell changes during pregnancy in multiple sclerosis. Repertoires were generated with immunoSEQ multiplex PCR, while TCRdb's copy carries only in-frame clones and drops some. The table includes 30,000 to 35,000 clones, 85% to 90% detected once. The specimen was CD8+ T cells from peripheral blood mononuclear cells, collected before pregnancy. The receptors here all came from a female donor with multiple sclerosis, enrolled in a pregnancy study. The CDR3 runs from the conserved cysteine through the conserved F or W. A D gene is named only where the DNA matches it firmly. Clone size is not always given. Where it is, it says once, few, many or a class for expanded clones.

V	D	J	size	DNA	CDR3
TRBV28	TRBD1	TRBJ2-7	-	TGTGCCAGCAGTTCCTGGACAGGGGGCATCGACGAGCAGTACTTC	CASSSWTGGIDEQYF
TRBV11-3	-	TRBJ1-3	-	TGTGCCAGCAGCTTAAGATCCCTCTCCACCCAGGGCATCTCTGGAAACACCATATATTTT	CASSLRSLSTQGISGNTIYF
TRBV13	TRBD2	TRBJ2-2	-	TGTGCCAGCAGCTTATCTAGCGGGGGATACACCGGGGAGCTGTTTTTT	CASSLSSGGYTGELFF
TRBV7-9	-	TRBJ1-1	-	TGTGCCAGCAGCTTAGGACTCCACACTGAAGCTTTCTTT	CASSLGLHTEAFF
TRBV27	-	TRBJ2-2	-	TGTGCCAGCAGTTTACCCCCCCGGGGAGCGAACACCGGGGAGCTGTTTTTT	CASSLPPRGANTGELFF
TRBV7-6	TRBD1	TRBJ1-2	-	TGTGCCAGCAGCGCCCGGACAGGGGATGGCTATGGCTACACCTTC	CASSARTGDGYGYTF
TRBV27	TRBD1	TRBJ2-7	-	TGTGCCAGCAGTTTCTCTCCGGGACAGGGTCGGTACGAGCAGTACTTC	CASSFSPGQGRYEQYF
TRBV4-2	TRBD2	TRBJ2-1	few	TGTGCCAGCAGCCAAGAAGCGGGGGGGCACAATGAGCAGTTCTTC	CASSQEAGGHNEQFF
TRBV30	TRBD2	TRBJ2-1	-	TGTGCCTGGAGTCTAGCGGGGGGAGACAATGAGCAGTTCTTC	CAWSLAGGDNEQFF
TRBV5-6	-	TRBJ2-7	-	TGTGCCAGCAGCCGCTTCTTCGTAGCTACCCCAGGGTCCTACGAGCAGTACTTC	CASSRFFVATPGSYEQYF
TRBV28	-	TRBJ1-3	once	TGTGCCAGCAGAACCCGGACAGCATCTGGAAACACCATATATTTT	CASRTRTASGNTIYF
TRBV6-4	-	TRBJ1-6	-	TGTGCCAGCAGTGACTCCTTGACAAATTCACCCCTCCACTTT	CASSDSLTNSPLHF
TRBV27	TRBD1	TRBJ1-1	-	TGTGCCAGCAGCCAACAGGGGGGGAACACTGAAGCTTTCTTT	CASSQQGGNTEAFF
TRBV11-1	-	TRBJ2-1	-	TGTGCCACTGGGGGGGGCGGGGGTGCGGGCAATGAGCAGTTCTTC	CATGGGGGAGNEQFF
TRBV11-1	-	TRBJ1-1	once	TGTGCCAGCAGCTTAATGGAGGGCACTGAAGCTTTCTTT	CASSLMEGTEAFF
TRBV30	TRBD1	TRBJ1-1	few	TGTGCCTGGGGGGGACAGTCTGAAGCTTTCTTT	CAWGGQSEAFF
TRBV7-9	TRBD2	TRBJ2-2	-	TGTGCCAGCAGCCGAGCGCTAGCGGGGGTAAACACCGGGGAGCTGTTTTTT	CASSRALAGVNTGELFF
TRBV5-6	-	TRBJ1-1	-	TGTGCCAGCAGCTTGATGGGGGGGCTGAACACTGAAGCTTTCTTT	CASSLMGGLNTEAFF
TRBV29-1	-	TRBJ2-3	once	TGCAGCGCCCCGGAGGCAGAGGGCTCGTTT	CSAPEAEGSF
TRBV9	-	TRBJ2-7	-	TGTGCCAGCAGCGTAGGGGGCAGGGGAGCCTACGAGCAGTACTTC	CASSVGGRGAYEQYF
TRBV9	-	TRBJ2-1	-	TGTGCCAGCAGCGTAGGGGGGGGCGTCCTAAATGAGCAGTTCTTC	CASSVGGGVLNEQFF
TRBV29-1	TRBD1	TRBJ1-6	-	TGCAGCGTTTTAGACAGGGAAGGATCACCCCTCCACTTT	CSVLDREGSPLHF
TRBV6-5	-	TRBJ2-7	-	TGTGCCAGCAGTTACACGGTCAGGGCGGACGAGCAGTACTTC	CASSYTVRADEQYF
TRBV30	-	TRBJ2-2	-	TGTGCCTGGAGCTCAGGGGTAACGGTCACCGGGGAGCTGTTTTTT	CAWSSGVTVTGELFF
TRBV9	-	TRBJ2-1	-	TGTGCCAGCAGCGTATCGAGGAGGAATGAGCAGTTCTTC	CASSVSRRNEQFF
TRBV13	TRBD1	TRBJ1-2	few	TGTGCCAGCAGCTTGACAGGGAGGCAGGATGGCTACACCTTC	CASSLTGRQDGYTF
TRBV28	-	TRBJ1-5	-	TGTGCCAGCAGCCCCCTCGGGGGAAGACAGCCCCAGCATTTT	CASSPLGGRQPQHF
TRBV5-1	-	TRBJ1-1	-	TGCGCCAGCAGCTTGGAACACCCAAACACTGAAGCTTTCTTT	CASSLEHPNTEAFF
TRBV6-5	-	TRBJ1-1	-	TGTGCCAGCCTCGACCTGGCCAGAGGAGGAACTGAAGCTTTCTTT	CASLDLARGGTEAFF
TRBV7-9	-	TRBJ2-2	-	TGTGCCAGCACACCCCAGGGGGGCACCGGGGAGCTGTTTTTT	CASTPQGGTGELFF
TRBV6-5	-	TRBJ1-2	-	TGTGCCAGCGGTGGTTTAGACTATGGCTACACCTTC	CASGGLDYGYTF
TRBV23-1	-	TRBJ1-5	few	TGCGCCAGCAGTCCGACGGTGCTCGGGCAGCCCCAGCATTTT	CASSPTVLGQPQHF
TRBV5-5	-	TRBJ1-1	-	TGTGCCAGCAGCTTGGGGGGGGGCCCTAGGGTCGAAGCTTTCTTT	CASSLGGGPRVEAFF
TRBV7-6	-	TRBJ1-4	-	TGTGCCAGCAGCTTAGGGACACGGAATGAAAAACTGTTTTTT	CASSLGTRNEKLFF
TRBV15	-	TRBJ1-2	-	TGTGCCACCAGCAGAGTTCTTGGGGGCGCGGATGGCTACACCTTC	CATSRVLGGADGYTF
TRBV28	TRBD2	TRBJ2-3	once	TGTGCCAGCAGTTTATTCCCCCTAGCGGGGGGGCGGACAGATACGCAGTATTTT	CASSLFPLAGGRTDTQYF
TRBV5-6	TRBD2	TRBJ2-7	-	TGTGCCAGCAGCTTGTCGGCGGGGGAGTACGAGCAGTACTTC	CASSLSAGEYEQYF
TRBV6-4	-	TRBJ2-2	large	TGTGCCAGCAGTGCCACGAACACCGGGGAGCTGTTTTTT	CASSATNTGELFF
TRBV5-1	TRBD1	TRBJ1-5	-	TGCGCCAGCAGCTCCCCCGACAGGGACCAATCCCCAAAGAGCAATCAGCCCCAGCATTTT	CASSSPDRDQSPKSNQPQHF
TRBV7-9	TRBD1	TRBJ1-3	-	TGTGCCAGCAGCCCAGCGTACAGGGGATGGAACACCATATATTTT	CASSPAYRGWNTIYF
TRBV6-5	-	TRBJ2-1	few	TGTGCCAGCCAGGCAGGCTTCAATGAGCAGTTCTTC	CASQAGFNEQFF
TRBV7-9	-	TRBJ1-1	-	TGTGCCAGCAGCTTAGAGGAGGTCCCTGAAGCTTTCTTT	CASSLEEVPEAFF
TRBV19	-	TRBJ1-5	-	TGTGCCAGTAGTATAGTACCAGGTCAGGTAGGTCAGCCCCAGCATTTT	CASSIVPGQVGQPQHF
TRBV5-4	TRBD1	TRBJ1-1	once	TGTGCCAGCAGCTTGACAGGGGGCACTGAAGCTTTCTTT	CASSLTGGTEAFF